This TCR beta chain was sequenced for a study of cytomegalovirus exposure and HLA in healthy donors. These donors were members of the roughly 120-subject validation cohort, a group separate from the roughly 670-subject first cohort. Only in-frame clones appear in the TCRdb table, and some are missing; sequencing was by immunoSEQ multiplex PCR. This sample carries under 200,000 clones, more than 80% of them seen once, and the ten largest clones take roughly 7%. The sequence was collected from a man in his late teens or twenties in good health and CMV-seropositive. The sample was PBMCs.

The CDR3: CASSDWAGGSLGAEQFF. The CDR3, as DNA: TGTGCCAGCAGTGATTGGGCAGGGGGTTCCCTCGGCGCTGAGCAGTTCTTC. V is TRBV6-1 and J is TRBJ2-1; 7 bases line up with TRBD1. The CDR3 has 17 amino acids. Trimming at V came to 3 bases and at J to 9 bases, leaving 17 bases not matched to a gene. The germline gives CDR1 MNHNS, CDR2 SASEGT.